This section outlines one T cell receptor beta chain sequence together with its context. This clone came up a few times. It has no known antigen specificity. No quality values exist for individual bases; no much larger clone is one base distant. V lost 2 bases and J lost 2 bases; the stretch between them is 7 bases long. Including cysteine and phenylalanine, the CDR3 has 13 amino acids. Of all the DNA, just the CDR3 is kept, 39 bases in frame from base 1. CDR1 and CDR2 are read off the germline V gene (reference sequence) as MNHNY and SVGAGI. This entry is derived from a study of blood T cell repertoires in COVID-19 (dated by TCRdb to the early 2020s). Broadly, across the study: Collaborator samples came from the United States, Italy and Spain and covered acute and convalescent phases of COVID-19. The dataset comprised deeply sampled blood TCRbeta repertoires from subjects exposed to, actively infected with, or recovered from COVID-19. The repertoires were released in a freely available public database intended as a resource for research on the immune response to SARS-CoV-2. Sample metadata almost always included a de-identified subject ID, COVID-19 status, age in years and sex. Where available, HLA class I and class II types were obtained from metadata supplied by the sample provider rather than from assay-based typing. The samples were drawn from two sources: the first 160 participants of the ongoing ImmuneRACE study, and 1,254 subjects contributed by 6 global collaborators. The prospective study material was composed of cDNA or gDNA derived from T cells, B-cell-depleted T cells, or PBMCs.

The immunoSEQ Assay, a bias-controlled multiplex PCR, was used to amplify TCRbeta CDR3 regions from genomic DNA. In the authors' own workflow: Within the assay, amplification of reference gene primers was used to estimate how many nucleated cells each sample contained. To quantify the absolute abundance of each unique TCRbeta CDR3 rearrangement, sequence reads were collapsed and filtered. For each sample, productive Simpson clonality was calculated by taking the square root of Simpson's diversity index across productive rearrangements. TCRdb holds this immuneACCESS table with in-frame rearrangements only. Some clones are missing; in checked studies, unresolved V genes explain under half, and the rest has no known cause. The V and J calls and clone size were taken over from that table, and D and trimming were inferred from the DNA. The sample has some 73,000 clones on record, roughly 84% of them singletons. 25% to 30% of the sample is taken by the ten largest.

Whole blood was collected in K2EDTA tubes by collaborating institutions according to the institutions' own protocols. Collaborator samples were shipped for TCRbeta analysis as frozen whole blood, isolated PBMCs, or DNA extracted from either sample type. Overall results and qualifications from the work: Clinical and demographic metadata were provided uncurated, with the amount varying by source and participant.

The V and J segments used are TRBV6-6 and TRBJ2-7; the D region possibly corresponds to TRBD2 (6 bases align). The TCR was taken from a human donor in a cohort sampled during active COVID-19. The specimen sequenced was peripheral blood. The bases read TGTGCCAGCAGTTACGGAGGGACCTACGAGCAGTACTTC. This is translated as CASSYGGTYEQYF.